The next 25 T cell receptor beta chains were all read from a single sample in a study of blood T cell repertoires in COVID-19. Profiling relied on immunoSEQ multiplex PCR, and the TCRdb table lists in-frame clones only, not all of them. Of roughly 230,000 clones in the sample, around 85% were seen once. Sequencing was carried out using peripheral blood. The receptor set was obtained from a woman older than 75 with acute or convalescent COVID-19.

This chain connects TRBV25-1 to TRBJ1-4, with a tentative D call TRBD1 (5 bases). CDR1 and CDR2 (germline): MGHDK, SYGVNS. Trimming left V 2 bases short and J 2 bases short, with 12 bases between. The CDR3 is made up of 16 amino acids. Here the CDR3 DNA reads TGTGCCAGCAGTGAAGATGCGGGGCTCACTAATGAAAAACTGTTTTTT. It translates to CASSEDAGLTNEKLFF.

The chain is built from TRBV10-3 and TRBJ2-3, with 7 bases fitting TRBD2. Germline lookup yields CDR1 ENHRY and CDR2 SYGVKD. J was trimmed by 4 bases and V by 9 bases; bases with no gene match: 10. The length of the CDR3 is 14 residues. The CDR3 coding sequence is TGTGCCATTCGATTGGGCGGGAGTTCAGATACGCAGTATTTT. Its translation: CAIRLGGSSDTQYF.

The rearrangement uses TRBV18 and TRBJ2-5, with TRBD1 identical over 7 bases. Per germline, CDR1 KGHSH and CDR2 LQKENI. The CDR3 has 15 amino acids. V was pared by 0 bases and J by 3 bases, with 4 bases of the junction left unmatched. The CDR3 sequence: CASSPPGQPKETQYF. The CDR3 DNA reads as TGTGCCAGCTCACCACCGGGACAGCCAAAAGAGACCCAGTACTTC.

The table lists this clone with a count of one. The chain employs TRBV5-4 and TRBJ1-6; possible D gene TRBD1, 6 bases. The V end was cut by 3 bases, the J end by 0 bases, with 7 bases between. The CDR3 is made up of 15 amino acids. Germline V gives CDR1 SGHNT, CDR2 YYREEE (reference sequence). The CDR3 sequence: CASSSDSSYNSPLHF. The CDR3 nucleotides are TGTGCCAGCAGCTCGGACAGCTCCTATAATTCACCCCTCCACTTT.

The rearrangement joins TRBV11-2 to TRBJ2-5, with TRBD2 as a possible D gene (6 bases). CDR3 size: 14 residues. Trimming cost V 0 bases and J 5 bases, with 10 bases left between them. CDR1 and CDR2 (germline): SGHAT, FQNNGV. The CDR3 nucleotides read TGTGCCAGCAGCTTAGAGAGACTAGTGGAGACCCAGTACTTC. This codes for CASSLERLVETQYF.

This clone came up a few times. This sequence joins TRBV10-1 and TRBJ2-1; tentative D call: TRBD1 (5 bases). V lost 2 bases, J lost 7 bases, and 24 bases lay in between. This CDR3 comprises 18 residues. Germline V gene lookup returns CDR1 WNHNN and CDR2 SYGVQD (reference sequence). CDR3 nucleotides: TGCGCCAGCAGTGAGCCCCGGGCCGGCCTCAAAAAGGGGAATGAGCAGTTCTTC. Residues: CASSEPRAGLKKGNEQFF.

The genes are TRBV11-1 and TRBJ2-3; maybe TRBD2 (5 bases). The CDR3 has 15 residues. V was shortened by 3 bases and J by 2 bases, with 12 bases between the two germline ends. The V gene's germline CDR1 is SGHAT and CDR2 FQDESV (reference sequence). The CDR3 sequence: CASSLRARNTDTQYF. The CDR3 DNA is TGTGCCAGCAGCTTGAGGGCAAGAAACACAGATACGCAGTATTTT.

The rearrangement links TRBV5-1 to TRBJ2-2; D gene ambiguous. V gave up 3 bases and J gave up 0 bases, with 6 bases separating them. From germline, CDR1 is SGHRS and CDR2 YFSETQ. The CDR3 sequence is 14 residues long. CDR3 residues: CASSSLANTGELFF. CDR3 coding DNA: TGCGCCAGCAGCTCCCTCGCGAACACCGGGGAGCTGTTTTTT.

This clone was observed a single time. The chain carries TRBV6-5 and TRBJ2-7; 7 bases line up with TRBD1. This CDR3 region has 15 residues. From germline, CDR1 is MNHEY and CDR2 SVGAGI. V was clipped by 2 bases and J by 2 bases; unmatched bases: 6. The CDR3 bases are TGTGCCAGCAGTTACGCGACAGGGACGACCTACGAGCAGTACTTC. Translated, it gives CASSYATGTTYEQYF.

The chain recombines TRBV27 with TRBJ2-1; 7 bases fit TRBD2. The CDR3 length is 15 residues. V lost 3 bases and J lost 7; bases outside the gene matches: 9. Germline assignment: CDR1 MNHEY and CDR2 SMNVEV (reference sequence). Here the CDR3 DNA reads TGTGCCAGCAGTTTCCTAGCGGTTCCAAGGAATGAGCAGTTCTTC. It yields the protein CASSFLAVPRNEQFF.

This clone turned up a few times. V gene TRBV19 combines with J gene TRBJ2-7; TRBD1 matches at 9 bases. CDR1 and CDR2 from the germline V gene are LNHDA and SQIVND (reference sequence). The V gene end was trimmed by 10 bases and the J gene end by 0 bases; junction bases not matched to a gene: 10. This CDR3 has 15 amino acids. The CDR3 region is CATTEKTGGSYEQYF. In DNA, the CDR3 is TGTGCCACCACAGAGAAGACAGGGGGCTCCTACGAGCAGTACTTC.

CDR3 DNA: TGTGCCAGTGGTAGGGACAGGGGACCGCTGGGGGAAAAACTGTTTTTT. Its translation is CASGRDRGPLGEKLFF. J is TRBJ1-4 and V is TRBV2, with 10 bases lining up with TRBD1. The CDR3 runs to 16 residues. After removal of 9 bases from V and 8 bases from J, the junction contained 15 bases not matched to a gene. CDR1 SNHLY and CDR2 FYNNEI come from the germline V gene.

Only one count was recorded for this clone. The chain recombines TRBV5-1 with TRBJ1-2; 7 bases line up with TRBD1. The V segment lost 2 bases and the J segment 4 bases; nucleotides outside the gene matches: 5. CDR1 and CDR2 (germline): SGHRS, YFSETQ. The CDR3 covers 14 residues. The DNA of the CDR3 is TGCGCCAGCAGCTTAGGGGACAGTATCTATGGCTACACCTTC. It encodes CASSLGDSIYGYTF.

This chain links TRBV28 with TRBJ1-1; tentatively, D is TRBD1 (6 bases). Germline V gives CDR1 MDHEN, CDR2 SYDVKM. Deletions cut 5 bases from V and 2 bases from J, with 12 bases between. The CDR3 has 14 amino acids. The CDR3 spells CASSTGTSNTEAFF. Written as DNA, the CDR3 is TGTGCCAGCAGTACAGGGACGTCCAACACTGAAGCTTTCTTT.

This sequence joins TRBV7-3 and TRBJ2-1; the match to TRBD2 covers 11 bases. J lost 4 bases, V lost 2 bases, and 1 base had no gene match. Germline V gene lookup returns CDR1 SGHTA and CDR2 FQGTGA. The CDR3 is 15 residues long. CDR3 nucleotide sequence: TGTGCCAGCAGCTTAGGGACTAGCGGTTACAATGAGCAGTTCTTC. It codes for CASSLGTSGYNEQFF.

This clone was observed a few times. The chain carries TRBV7-2 and TRBJ2-7, with TRBD1 as a possible D gene (6 bases). CDR3 length: 14 residues. Germline V gives CDR1 SGHTA, CDR2 FQGNSA. V was cut by 5 bases and J by 5 bases, with 16 bases left in between. The CDR3 reads CASSLIPGTNEQYF. The CDR3, as DNA: TGTGCCAGCAGCCTAATACCCGGGACAAACGAGCAGTACTTC.

The chain recombines TRBV11-3 with TRBJ2-7; D perhaps matches TRBD2 (7 bases). The CDR3 contains 15 residues. Trimming removed 3 bases from V and 5 bases from J, with 17 bases in between. Germline V gene data show CDR1 as SGHNT and CDR2 as YENEEA. CDR3 residues: CASSLGSGRGDEQYF. CDR3 coding DNA: TGTGCCAGCAGCTTGGGCTCAGGGAGGGGGGACGAGCAGTACTTC.

Points on this clone: A single base separates this from a much larger clone, so it may be a read error. At the DNA level, this CDR3 is encoded by other sequences in the same sample as well. This chain joins TRBV6-5 and TRBJ2-7; D not certain. Trimming took off 4 bases at V and 0 bases at J, with 4 bases between the two ends. Germline CDR1 MNHEY, CDR2 SVGAGI. This CDR3 is built from 12 residues. CDR3 nucleotide sequence: TGTGCCAGCAGTTCCTTCTCCTACGAGCAGTACTTC. Translation: CASSSFSYEQYF.

The V and J genes are TRBV19 and TRBJ2-3; 12 bases map to TRBD1. Germline V CDR1 and CDR2: LNHDA, SQIVND (reference sequence). Unmatched junction bases numbered 5, after V lost 10 bases and J lost 3 bases. The CDR3 totals 14 residues. This chain's CDR3 is CATGTGGRTDTQYF. Here the CDR3 DNA reads TGTGCCACCGGGACAGGGGGCCGGACAGATACGCAGTATTTT.

The V gene is TRBV7-8, the J gene TRBJ2-7; possible D gene TRBD2, 6 bases. The germline CDR1 and CDR2 sequences are SGHVS and FQNEAQ. Trimming removed 3 bases from V and 3 bases from J, with 12 bases in between. The CDR3 totals 14 residues. The CDR3 DNA sequence: TGTGCCAGCAGCTTTCTCCAGGAGGGCTACGAGCAGTACTTC. Its protein is CASSFLQEGYEQYF. Variable domain in full (rest from reference TRBV7-8 and TRBJ2-7): GAGVSQSPRYKVAKRGQDVALRCDPISGHVSLFWYQQALGQGPEFLTYFQNEAQLDKSGLPSDRFFAERPEGSVSTLKIQRTQQEDSAVYLCASSFLQEGYEQYFGPGTRLTVT.

The chain couples TRBV28 to TRBJ2-5; 7 bases match TRBD2. Germline trimming cut 8 bases from V and 5 bases from J; bases unmatched to any gene: 8. Germline V gene lookup returns CDR1 MDHEN and CDR2 SYDVKM. There are 13 residues in the CDR3. The CDR3 reads CASGGQAGETQYF. The CDR3 nucleotides are TGTGCCAGCGGAGGACAAGCGGGGGAGACCCAGTACTTC. Using reference TRBV28 and TRBJ2-5 for the parts outside the CDR3, the full variable domain is DVKVTQSSRYLVKRTGEKVFLECVQDMDHENMFWYRQDPGLGLRLIYFSYDVKMKEKGDIPEGYSVSREKKERFSLILESASTNQTSMYLCASGGQAGETQYFGPGTRLLVL.

The rearrangement links TRBV6-5 to TRBJ1-6; 7 nucleotides line up with TRBD1. The CDR3 loop spans 15 amino acids. Germline V gives CDR1 MNHEY, CDR2 SVGAGI. The junction had 7 bases not matched to a gene; V was cut back by 5 bases and J by 6 bases. The CDR3, as DNA: TGTGCCAGCAGTCTCCCCCCAGGGGGTAATTCACCCCTCCACTTT. This encodes CASSLPPGGNSPLHF.

V gene TRBV4-1 combines with J gene TRBJ1-5; 9 bases align to TRBD1. CDR1 MGHRA and CDR2 YSYEKL come from the germline V gene. With 1 base clipped from V and 11 bases from J, the junction kept 3 bases outside the gene matches. This CDR3 region has 13 residues. The CDR3 DNA is TGCGCCAGCAGCCAAGTTCGGACAGGGGCCCAGCATTTT. Its protein product is CASSQVRTGAQHF.

V is TRBV5-1 and J is TRBJ2-3; D unclear. The CDR3 length is 14 residues. With 0 bases removed from V and 4 bases from J, the gap between germline ends came to 9 bases. Germline lookup yields CDR1 SGHRS and CDR2 YFSETQ. CDR3 loop: CASSLGLAADTQYF. The CDR3 nucleotides are TGCGCCAGCAGCTTGGGGTTGGCGGCAGATACGCAGTATTTT.

The chain is built from TRBV2 and TRBJ2-7; D unresolved. V lost 5 bases to trimming and J lost 3 bases, with 5 bases between them. CDR1 and CDR2 (germline): SNHLY, FYNNEI. The CDR3 is 11 residues long. CDR3: CASSYYYEQYF. The CDR3 nucleotides are TGTGCCAGCAGTTATTACTACGAGCAGTACTTC.